This T cell receptor beta chain was identified during a study of blood T cell repertoires in COVID-19. Study context: From the United States, Italy and Spain came samples of acute and convalescent COVID-19.

Study processing details: Using reference gene primer amplification, nucleated cell counts were estimated. Method: immunoSEQ multiplex PCR; TCRdb's copy keeps in-frame clones and lacks some. D and trimming were read from the DNA, whereas the V and J calls and clone size are those reported in that table. The sample has some 330,000 clones, approximately 87% seen once; the top ten hold roughly 4%. Trimming pared 2 bases from V and 2 bases from J, leaving 17 bases between. The CDR3 sequence is 17 residues long. Germline V CDR1 and CDR2: LGHDT, YNNKEL (reference sequence). The chain uses TRBV3-1 (or the pseudogene TRBV3-2) and TRBJ2-3; perhaps TRBD1 as D (5 bases). The sequence came from a woman between 45 and 65 years old with active or convalescent COVID-19. Sequenced input: peripheral blood. The CDR3 protein is CASSQQPQGEYTDTQYF. The CDR3 region has the DNA TGTGCCAGCAGCCAACAACCTCAGGGCGAGTACACAGATACGCAGTATTTT.